This passage covers 26 T cell receptor beta chains from one sample sequenced in a study of sequential checkpoint blockade in melanoma. Stated treatment: randomized to nivolumab then ipilimumab (arm A) or the reverse (arm B). Libraries were prepared by immunoSEQ multiplex PCR; TCRdb keeps only in-frame clonotypes and omits some of them. The sample lists 15,000 to 20,000 clones, roughly 66% seen once, with about a fifth in the top ten. The sequencing here drew on CD8+ T cells sorted from blood (inferred from file names), taken from a patient given nivolumab and ipilimumab in sequence. Source of these receptors: a human donor with melanoma.

The chain uses TRBV15 and TRBJ2-1; 7 bases line up with TRBD1. The germline CDR1 and CDR2 sequences are LNHNV and YYDKDF (reference sequence). The CDR3 is 13 residues long. The ends lost 5 bases at V and 10 bases at J; junction bases unmatched: 8. CDR3 sequence reads: CATSFQTGREQFF. As DNA, the CDR3 is TGTGCCACCAGCTTCCAGACAGGGCGAGAGCAGTTCTTC.

This clone was recorded a few times. The chain recombines TRBV18 with TRBJ2-7; TRBD1 is a possible D gene (5 bases). CDR3 length equals 14 residues. Germline V gene data show CDR1 as KGHSH and CDR2 as LQKENI. Trimming stripped 3 bases from V and 1 base from J, with 10 bases between. The CDR3 spells CASSPARGSYEQYF. For the CDR3, the DNA is TGTGCCAGCTCACCCGCTAGGGGATCCTACGAGCAGTACTTC. Full variable domain (remainder filled in from reference TRBV18 and TRBJ2-7): NAGVMQNPRHLVRRRGQEARLRCSPMKGHSHVYWYRQLPEEGLKFMVYLQKENIIDESGMPKERFSAEFPKEGPSILRIQQVVRGDSAAYFCASSPARGSYEQYFGPGTRLTVT.

The chain has TRBV28 and TRBJ2-5; a possible D gene is TRBD2 (5 bases). Germline lookup yields CDR1 MDHEN and CDR2 SYDVKM. CDR3 length equals 14 residues. V lost 4 bases and J lost 5, with 14 bases in between. The CDR3 region is CASSSSGGRETQYF. DNA of the CDR3: TGTGCCAGCAGTTCGTCCGGAGGCCGGGAGACCCAGTACTTC.

The chain has TRBV4-1 and TRBJ1-1, with TRBD1 identical over 8 bases. There are 14 residues in the CDR3. Trimming took 4 bases from V and 3 from J; bases not matched to a gene: 4. Germline assignment: CDR1 MGHRA and CDR2 YSYEKL. CDR3 nucleotide sequence: TGCGCCAGCAGCCGAGCACAGGGGGACACTGAAGCTTTCTTT. This codes for CASSRAQGDTEAFF.

The chain joins TRBV2 to TRBJ1-1; D is ambiguous. From germline, CDR1 is SNHLY and CDR2 FYNNEI. The CDR3 contains 14 residues. V lost 6 bases and J lost 0, with 11 bases in between. DNA of the CDR3: TGTGCCAGCAGGTCCTGGTCTATGAACACTGAAGCTTTCTTT. Translation gives CASRSWSMNTEAFF.

V usage is TRBV28 and J usage is TRBJ2-7; D might be TRBD1 (5 bases). This CDR3 region has 17 residues. Germline V gene lookup returns CDR1 MDHEN and CDR2 SYDVKM. V lost 6 bases and J lost 0, with 21 bases in between. The CDR3 sequence is CASSPERVTAYSYEQYF. The DNA for the CDR3 is TGTGCCAGCAGCCCGGAAAGGGTGACAGCCTACTCCTACGAGCAGTACTTC.

The chain employs TRBV6-5 and TRBJ2-7; 7 bases agree with TRBD1. The trim removed 6 bases at V and 3 bases at J, leaving 8 bases unmatched. Looked up from germline, CDR1 is MNHEY and CDR2 is SVGAGI. This CDR3 contains 14 residues. The CDR3 loop is CASSSPGGHYEQYF. The CDR3, as DNA: TGTGCCAGCAGCTCTCCAGGGGGTCACTACGAGCAGTACTTC.

The chain carries TRBV28 and TRBJ2-7; the match to TRBD2 covers 11 bases. Trimming took 4 bases from V and 4 from J; bases not matched to a gene: 12. This CDR3 contains 17 residues. Germline loops: CDR1 MDHEN, CDR2 SYDVKM. This chain's CDR3 is CASSSPYTSGSTYEQYF. The CDR3 bases are TGTGCCAGCAGTTCCCCCTACACTAGCGGGAGCACTTACGAGCAGTACTTC.

This clone was recorded a few times. The chain combines TRBV19 with TRBJ1-5; possible D gene TRBD1, 6 bases. The CDR3 is made up of 14 amino acids. Per the germline V gene, CDR1 is LNHDA and CDR2 is SQIVND (reference sequence). V lost 4 bases to trimming and J lost 4 bases, with 11 bases between them. The CDR3 here is CASSTQGWNQPQHF. The CDR3 nucleotides read TGTGCCAGTAGTACCCAGGGGTGGAATCAGCCCCAGCATTTT.

This rearrangement joins TRBV7-6 to TRBJ1-1, with D perhaps matching TRBD1 (5 bases). The germline V gene has CDR1 SGHVS and CDR2 FNYEAQ. The CDR3 totals 17 residues. V lost 5 bases and J 3 bases, leaving 22 bases between the germline ends. CDR3 region: CASSPRVQGDGDTEAFF. The CDR3, as DNA: TGTGCCAGCAGCCCCCGGGTTCAAGGGGATGGGGACACTGAAGCTTTCTTT.

This chain links TRBV2 with TRBJ2-1; possible D gene TRBD1, 6 bases. Germline assignment: CDR1 SNHLY and CDR2 FYNNEI. The germline V and J ends were trimmed by 5 bases and 7 bases, with 27 bases remaining between them. The CDR3 runs 18 residues. CDR3 coding DNA: TGTGCCAGCAGTACGGCCGCAAACAGGGCTGGGAATGAGAATGAGCAGTTCTTC. It specifies CASSTAANRAGNENEQFF. Full variable domain (rest looked up from reference TRBV2 and TRBJ2-1): EPEVTQTPSHQVTQMGQEVILRCVPISNHLYFYWYRQILGQKVEFLVSFYNNEISEKSEIFDDQFSVERPDGSNFTLKIRSTKLEDSAMYFCASSTAANRAGNENEQFFGPGTRLTVL.

This sequence joins TRBV6-5 and TRBJ1-4; the D gene is possibly TRBD1 (6 bases). This CDR3 region has 14 residues. Germline assignment: CDR1 MNHEY and CDR2 SVGAGI. V was pared by 6 bases and J by 5 bases, with 13 bases between. The CDR3 DNA reads as TGTGCCAGCAGCCGCCGGGACATCAATGAAAAACTGTTTTTT. This codes for CASSRRDINEKLFF.

This clone was observed a few times. The CDR3, as DNA: TGTGCCAGTAGTCTCGTGACAGGGGCGGTCCACGAGCAGTACTTC. Its protein product is CASSLVTGAVHEQYF. J is TRBJ2-7 and V is TRBV6-1, with 8 bases aligning to TRBD1. J lost 5 bases, V lost 9 bases, and 15 bases had no gene match. The germline CDR1 and CDR2 sequences are MNHNS and SASEGT. The CDR3 contains 15 residues.

This clone was seen a single time. The chain uses TRBV2 and TRBJ1-1; TRBD1 might be the D (5 bases). Trimming removed 10 bases at V and 2 bases at J, with 8 bases between. The CDR3 has 11 amino acids. CDR1 and CDR2 (germline): SNHLY, FYNNEI. This CDR3 reads CAMTANTEAFF. The DNA for the CDR3 is TGTGCCATGACAGCAAACACTGAAGCTTTCTTT.

The chain combines TRBV5-8 with TRBJ1-5, with D unresolved. V was trimmed by 4 bases and J by 2 bases, leaving 16 bases between them. The CDR3 is 16 amino acids. The germline gives CDR1 SGHTS, CDR2 YDEGEE. DNA for the CDR3: TGTGCCAGCAGCCCCCTAGTGGGTGGTGGCAATCAGCCCCAGCATTTT. Amino acid sequence: CASSPLVGGGNQPQHF.

This chain links TRBV5-5 with TRBJ1-4; possibly TRBD1 for D (6 bases). CDR1 is SGHKS, CDR2 YYEKEE, per germline (reference sequence). Trimming shortened V by 2 bases and J by 8 bases, and 16 bases separated the two germline ends. This CDR3 is 15 amino acids long. The DNA for the CDR3 is TGTGCCAGCAGCTTCCTCCGGGACAAAAAGGAAAAACTGTTTTTT. Its protein is CASSFLRDKKEKLFF.

V and J are TRBV15 and TRBJ1-1, with 9 positions matching TRBD1. Trimming took 9 bases from V and 4 from J; bases not matched to a gene: 12. The germline gives CDR1 LNHNV, CDR2 YYDKDF (reference sequence). This CDR3 has 15 amino acids. As DNA, the CDR3 is TGTGCCACGACCGGGACAGGGTCGTGGGGCACTGAAGCTTTCTTT. This sequence encodes CATTGTGSWGTEAFF.

V and J are TRBV7-9 and TRBJ2-1, with 15 bases lining up with TRBD2. The germline CDR1 and CDR2 sequences are SEHNR and FQNEAQ (reference sequence). The CDR3 length is 19 residues. V gave up 6 bases and J gave up 2 bases; unmatched junction bases: 11. DNA for the CDR3: TGTGCCAGCAGTTCGTGGGGGACTAGCGGGGGGCCCCCCTACAATGAGCAGTTCTTC. It is translated as CASSSWGTSGGPPYNEQFF.

The rearrangement uses TRBV28 and TRBJ2-7, with 8 bases that match TRBD2. With 5 bases clipped from V and 3 bases from J, the junction kept 12 bases outside the gene matches. This CDR3 has 16 residues. Per the germline V gene, CDR1 is MDHEN and CDR2 is SYDVKM. The CDR3 loop reads CASSLPTSGYGYEQYF. CDR3 coding DNA: TGTGCCAGCAGTCTCCCCACTAGCGGTTATGGCTACGAGCAGTACTTC. The complete variable domain, with remaining parts taken from reference TRBV28 and TRBJ2-7, reads DVKVTQSSRYLVKRTGEKVFLECVQDMDHENMFWYRQDPGLGLRLIYFSYDVKMKEKGDIPEGYSVSREKKERFSLILESASTNQTSMYLCASSLPTSGYGYEQYFGPGTRLTVT.

This clone turned up a few times. The rearrangement joins TRBV4-3 to TRBJ2-7; the D gene is possibly TRBD2 (6 bases). The V gene lost 0 bases and the J gene lost 0 bases, with 9 bases spanning the gap. The CDR3 is made up of 15 amino acids. Looked up from germline, CDR1 is LGHNA and CDR2 is YSLEER. The CDR3: CASSQDFGSSYEQYF. CDR3 nucleotide sequence: TGCGCCAGCAGCCAAGATTTCGGGAGCTCCTACGAGCAGTACTTC.

V usage is TRBV28 and J usage is TRBJ1-1; the D gene is possibly TRBD1 (6 bases). The V end lost 1 base, the J end lost 8 bases, and 11 bases lay between the germline ends. There are 13 residues in the CDR3. Looked up from germline, CDR1 is MDHEN and CDR2 is SYDVKM. The CDR3: CASSLLLGAEAFF. CDR3 DNA: TGTGCCAGCAGTTTATTGCTGGGGGCAGAAGCTTTCTTT.

The genes are TRBV5-1 and TRBJ2-4, with 8 bases aligning to TRBD2. The CDR3 length is 16 residues. Germline trimming cut 4 bases from V and 0 bases from J; bases unmatched to any gene: 6. Germline CDR1 is SGHRS and CDR2 is YFSETQ. This chain's CDR3 is CASSPRGGLAKNIQYF. The CDR3 DNA reads as TGCGCCAGCAGCCCCCGGGGGGGACTAGCCAAAAACATTCAGTACTTC.

This rearrangement joins TRBV4-2 to TRBJ2-3; 9 bases agree with TRBD2. The CDR3 totals 17 residues. Germline CDR1 LGHNA, CDR2 YNFKEQ. V trimming: 1 base; J trimming: 2 bases; junction bases outside the gene matches: 7. The CDR3 protein is CASSQARREGPTDTQYF. The CDR3 DNA is TGTGCCAGCAGCCAAGCTCGGCGGGAGGGCCCCACAGATACGCAGTATTTT.

The rearrangement links TRBV6-5 to TRBJ2-1; tentatively, D is TRBD1 (6 bases). Trimming took off 5 bases at V and 8 bases at J, with 13 bases between the two ends. This CDR3 spans 13 amino acids. The germline V gene has CDR1 MNHEY and CDR2 SVGAGI. The CDR3: CASSDDRYHEQFF. CDR3 DNA sequence: TGTGCCAGCAGTGACGACAGGTATCATGAGCAGTTCTTC.

This clone was seen a single time. The chain links TRBV27 to TRBJ1-4; no definite D call. Germline loops: CDR1 MNHEY, CDR2 SMNVEV (reference sequence). The germline V and J ends were trimmed by 2 bases and 4 bases, with 8 bases remaining between them. This CDR3 is built from 14 residues. The DNA of the CDR3 is TGTGCCAGCAGTTTAACACAGAATAATGAAAAACTGTTTTTT. This codes for CASSLTQNNEKLFF.

The chain uses TRBV2 and TRBJ2-7; 8 bases agree with TRBD1. CDR1 is SNHLY and CDR2 is FYNNEI in the germline V gene. With V trimmed by 6 bases and J by 0 bases, 10 bases remained unmatched. The length of the CDR3 is 16 residues. CDR3 nucleotide sequence: TGTGCCAGCAGGGCCGGACAGGGTACGGTCTCCTACGAGCAGTACTTC. Its translation: CASRAGQGTVSYEQYF.